This T cell receptor (beta chain) was retrieved from a study of blood T cell repertoires in COVID-19. In the study overall: Sites across the United States, Italy and Spain contributed samples from acute and convalescent COVID-19.

Sequencing was performed with immunoSEQ multiplex PCR; in TCRdb, only in-frame clones are kept and a portion is missing. Here the sample spans around 150,000 clones, 76% being singletons. The receptor comes from an elderly woman with active or convalescent COVID-19. Sequenced material: peripheral blood.

This chain's CDR3 is CSVEQGNYGYTF. The CDR3, as DNA: TGCAGCGTTGAACAGGGTAACTATGGCTACACCTTC. The chain is built from TRBV29-1 and TRBJ1-2; maybe TRBD1 (5 bases). CDR1 and CDR2 from the germline V gene are SQVTM and ANQGSEA. The CDR3 totals 12 residues. V dropped 2 bases and J dropped 1 base, with 5 bases sitting between them.